The rows below give T cell receptor beta chains drawn from one sample of a study of OX40 agonist ivuxolimab in advanced cancers. Repertoires were generated with immunoSEQ multiplex PCR, while TCRdb's copy carries only in-frame clones and drops some. The profile shows some 50,000 clones, around 88% of them singletons. Sequences were derived from CD4+ or CD8+ T cells sorted from blood, sampled in a trial of the OX40 agonist ivuxolimab. These receptors were obtained from an adult with an advanced solid tumor such as melanoma, head and neck, liver or kidney cancer. Each CDR3 is given with its conserved first and last residue. Each record gives: clone size, J gene, D gene, V gene, CDR3 protein, CDR3 DNA. D genes are given only for firm matches. Rows may omit the clone size; those that give it use once, few, many or a size class.

clone_size: .
j_call: TRBJ1-2
d_call: .
v_call: TRBV19
cdr3_aa: CASSIMDSNYGYTF
cdr3_nt: TGTGCCAGTAGTATAATGGACAGTAACTATGGCTACACCTTC

clone_size: .
j_call: TRBJ1-3
d_call: .
v_call: TRBV7-2
cdr3_aa: CASSLSGFGNTIYF
cdr3_nt: TGTGCCAGCAGCTTGTCAGGGTTTGGAAACACCATATATTTT

clone_size: many
j_call: TRBJ2-7
d_call: .
v_call: TRBV6-5
cdr3_aa: CASSTGPWGEQYF
cdr3_nt: TGTGCCAGCAGTACGGGACCATGGGGCGAGCAGTACTTC

clone_size: .
j_call: TRBJ2-1
d_call: TRBD1
v_call: TRBV6-6
cdr3_aa: CASSKGGGSYNEQFF
cdr3_nt: TGTGCCAGCAGTAAAGGGGGCGGCTCCTACAATGAGCAGTTCTTC

clone_size: once
j_call: TRBJ2-4
d_call: .
v_call: TRBV7-8
cdr3_aa: CASSFSDNSKNIQYF
cdr3_nt: TGTGCCAGCAGCTTTTCGGACAATTCCAAAAACATTCAGTACTTC

clone_size: once
j_call: TRBJ2-7
d_call: .
v_call: TRBV7-3
cdr3_aa: CASSLDEQYF
cdr3_nt: TGTGCCAGCAGCTTAGACGAGCAGTACTTC

clone_size: .
j_call: TRBJ1-5
d_call: .
v_call: TRBV6-9
cdr3_aa: CASGGLSNQPQHF
cdr3_nt: TGTGCCAGCGGGGGGCTCAGCAATCAGCCCCAGCATTTT

clone_size: .
j_call: TRBJ1-2
d_call: .
v_call: TRBV29-1
cdr3_aa: CSVEDGAGYTF
cdr3_nt: TGCAGCGTTGAAGACGGGGCCGGCTACACCTTC

clone_size: .
j_call: TRBJ2-7
d_call: .
v_call: TRBV27
cdr3_aa: CATAPGSSYEQYF
cdr3_nt: TGTGCCACCGCCCCAGGTAGCTCCTACGAGCAGTACTTC

clone_size: .
j_call: TRBJ2-3
d_call: TRBD1
v_call: TRBV5-8
cdr3_aa: CASSPKVGGQGVFWTDTQYF
cdr3_nt: TGTGCCAGCAGCCCTAAGGTTGGGGGACAGGGTGTTTTCTGGACAGATACGCAGTATTTT

clone_size: .
j_call: TRBJ1-6
d_call: .
v_call: TRBV19
cdr3_aa: CASSPDGAGSPLHF
cdr3_nt: TGTGCCAGTAGCCCGGACGGAGCGGGTTCACCCCTCCACTTT

clone_size: .
j_call: TRBJ2-7
d_call: .
v_call: TRBV7-9
cdr3_aa: CASSLGFLGTAYEQYF
cdr3_nt: TGTGCCAGCAGCTTAGGCTTTCTCGGCACGGCCTACGAGCAGTACTTC

clone_size: once
j_call: TRBJ2-1
d_call: TRBD2
v_call: TRBV7-9
cdr3_aa: CASSLPAGGQYNEQFF
cdr3_nt: TGTGCCAGCAGCTTGCCAGCGGGGGGGCAATACAATGAGCAGTTCTTC

clone_size: .
j_call: TRBJ2-7
d_call: TRBD1
v_call: TRBV9
cdr3_aa: CASSVGTGGLEQYF
cdr3_nt: TGTGCCAGCAGCGTAGGGACAGGGGGTCTCGAGCAGTACTTC

clone_size: .
j_call: TRBJ1-2
d_call: TRBD1
v_call: TRBV5-1
cdr3_aa: CASSLGQGSMYGYTF
cdr3_nt: TGCGCCAGCAGCCTGGGACAGGGTTCGATGTATGGCTACACCTTC

clone_size: .
j_call: TRBJ2-1
d_call: .
v_call: TRBV6-1
cdr3_aa: CASKTYGSYNEQFF
cdr3_nt: TGTGCCAGCAAAACTTACGGGTCCTACAATGAGCAGTTCTTC

clone_size: .
j_call: TRBJ2-3
d_call: .
v_call: TRBV29-1
cdr3_aa: CSVEEGLVGDTQYF
cdr3_nt: TGCAGCGTTGAAGAGGGTCTAGTAGGGGATACGCAGTATTTT

clone_size: .
j_call: TRBJ2-2
d_call: TRBD2
v_call: TRBV6-4
cdr3_aa: CASSDQGLAGGPGELFF
cdr3_nt: TGTGCCAGCAGTGACCAAGGACTAGCGGGGGGGCCCGGGGAGCTGTTTTTT

clone_size: .
j_call: TRBJ1-2
d_call: .
v_call: TRBV5-1
cdr3_aa: CASSSGQGDYGYTF
cdr3_nt: TGCGCCAGCAGCTCTGGGCAGGGAGACTATGGCTACACCTTC

clone_size: .
j_call: TRBJ2-5
d_call: .
v_call: TRBV6-5
cdr3_aa: CASSYNTGEETQYF
cdr3_nt: TGTGCCAGCAGTTACAATACAGGTGAAGAGACCCAGTACTTC

clone_size: .
j_call: TRBJ2-7
d_call: .
v_call: TRBV7-6
cdr3_aa: CASSSVMTGEQYF
cdr3_nt: TGTGCCAGCAGCTCCGTAATGACGGGCGAGCAGTACTTC

clone_size: .
j_call: TRBJ2-7
d_call: .
v_call: TRBV5-6
cdr3_aa: CASSVGFHEQYF
cdr3_nt: TGTGCCAGCAGCGTTGGCTTCCACGAGCAGTACTTC

clone_size: once
j_call: TRBJ1-5
d_call: .
v_call: TRBV6-5
cdr3_aa: CASSRGRKNQPQHF
cdr3_nt: TGTGCCAGCAGCAGAGGCAGAAAAAATCAGCCCCAGCATTTT

clone_size: .
j_call: TRBJ2-1
d_call: TRBD1
v_call: TRBV19
cdr3_aa: CASSFGQGAHNEQFF
cdr3_nt: TGTGCCAGTAGTTTCGGACAGGGGGCTCACAATGAGCAGTTCTTC

clone_size: .
j_call: TRBJ2-7
d_call: .
v_call: TRBV4-2
cdr3_aa: CASSQGSNEQCF
cdr3_nt: TGTGCCAGCAGCCAAGGGTCAAACGAGCAGTGCTTC

clone_size: .
j_call: TRBJ2-5
d_call: .
v_call: TRBV10-3
cdr3_aa: CAIREDPRTGVGFAETQYF
cdr3_nt: TGTGCCATCAGAGAGGACCCTCGGACGGGGGTCGGTTTTGCGGAGACCCAGTACTTC

clone_size: .
j_call: TRBJ2-1
d_call: TRBD1
v_call: TRBV5-4
cdr3_aa: CASSTRDRGRSEQFF
cdr3_nt: TGTGCCAGCAGCACCCGGGACAGGGGTAGAAGTGAGCAGTTCTTC

clone_size: .
j_call: TRBJ2-7
d_call: TRBD1
v_call: TRBV6-1
cdr3_aa: CASSESGTANYEQYF
cdr3_nt: TGTGCCAGCAGTGAATCCGGGACAGCTAACTACGAGCAGTACTTC

clone_size: .
j_call: TRBJ2-1
d_call: .
v_call: TRBV19
cdr3_aa: CASSLTYPSYNEQFF
cdr3_nt: TGTGCCAGTAGTCTGACTTATCCCTCCTACAATGAGCAGTTCTTC

clone_size: .
j_call: TRBJ2-4
d_call: TRBD1
v_call: TRBV15
cdr3_aa: CATSRESTGSKNIQYF
cdr3_nt: TGTGCCACCAGCAGAGAATCGACAGGGTCCAAAAACATTCAGTACTTC

clone_size: .
j_call: TRBJ2-5
d_call: .
v_call: TRBV11-2
cdr3_aa: CASSRGEVGETQYF
cdr3_nt: TGTGCCAGCAGTCGAGGGGAGGTCGGGGAGACCCAGTACTTC

clone_size: .
j_call: TRBJ1-2
d_call: .
v_call: TRBV7-9
cdr3_aa: CASSLNRGVDYGYTF
cdr3_nt: TGTGCCAGCAGCTTAAACCGGGGCGTAGACTATGGCTACACCTTC

clone_size: .
j_call: TRBJ2-3
d_call: TRBD1
v_call: TRBV9
cdr3_aa: CASSADRGLDTQYF
cdr3_nt: TGTGCCAGCAGCGCCGACAGGGGGTTGGATACGCAGTATTTT

clone_size: .
j_call: TRBJ2-7
d_call: .
v_call: TRBV28
cdr3_aa: CASSLSGRPGVGQYF
cdr3_nt: TGTGCCAGCAGTTTATCCGGCCGTCCGGGAGTCGGGCAGTACTTC

clone_size: few
j_call: TRBJ2-7
d_call: .
v_call: TRBV30
cdr3_aa: CAWSDGVGYEQYF
cdr3_nt: TGTGCCTGGAGTGACGGTGTTGGGTACGAGCAGTACTTC

clone_size: .
j_call: TRBJ2-3
d_call: TRBD2
v_call: TRBV7-9
cdr3_aa: CASSTTLAGGPSDTQYF
cdr3_nt: TGTGCCAGCAGCACGACACTAGCGGGGGGCCCTTCAGATACGCAGTATTTT

clone_size: .
j_call: TRBJ2-7
d_call: .
v_call: TRBV5-6
cdr3_aa: CASSSTGGGASYEQYF
cdr3_nt: TGTGCCAGCAGCTCGACCGGCGGCGGTGCATCCTACGAGCAGTACTTC

clone_size: .
j_call: TRBJ2-7
d_call: TRBD2
v_call: TRBV28
cdr3_aa: CASSQTSGAYEQYF
cdr3_nt: TGTGCCAGCAGCCAGACTAGCGGAGCGTACGAGCAGTACTTC

clone_size: .
j_call: TRBJ2-7
d_call: TRBD2
v_call: TRBV14
cdr3_aa: CASSQVSGSYEQYF
cdr3_nt: TGTGCCAGCAGCCAAGTTAGCGGGAGTTACGAGCAGTACTTC

clone_size: .
j_call: TRBJ1-5
d_call: .
v_call: TRBV5-1
cdr3_aa: CASSYPRGEANQPQHF
cdr3_nt: TGCGCCAGCAGCTATCCTCGGGGGGAGGCCAATCAGCCCCAGCATTTT